Below are 4 T cell receptor beta chains sequenced from a single sample in a study of blood T cell repertoires in COVID-19. The method was immunoSEQ multiplex PCR; TCRdb's version includes in-frame clones alone and lacks a portion of them. The sample holds 350,000 to 450,000 clones, more than 80% seen once. The specimen was peripheral blood. These receptors were obtained from a man in his forties with acute or convalescent COVID-19.

This chain uses TRBV5-4 with TRBJ2-2; TRBD2 aligns across 13 bases. Trimming took 3 bases from V and 2 from J; bases not matched to a gene: 7. Germline V gene lookup returns CDR1 SGHNT and CDR2 YYREEE (reference sequence). CDR3 length equals 18 residues. CDR3 in amino acids: CASSSRLAGGPNTGELFF. The CDR3 coding sequence is TGTGCCAGCAGCTCCCGACTAGCGGGGGGCCCTAACACCGGGGAGCTGTTTTTT.

The sample holds one count of this clone. The genes are TRBV19 and TRBJ2-3; no reliable D call. V was trimmed by 6 bases and J by 0 bases, leaving 7 bases between them. The CDR3 length is 13 residues. The germline V gene has CDR1 LNHDA and CDR2 SQIVND (reference sequence). The CDR3 nucleotides read TGTGCCAGTAGGCTAAGTAGCACAGATACGCAGTATTTT. Encoded protein: CASRLSSTDTQYF.

The chain links TRBV9 to TRBJ2-1; tentatively, D is TRBD1 (5 bases). The CDR3 is made up of 15 amino acids. Germline V gene sequence: CDR1 SGDLS, CDR2 YYNGEE. Trimming cost V 1 base and J 6 bases, with 14 bases left between them. CDR3 coding DNA: TGTGCCAGCAGCGTATCAGGGTGGGTTCGCAATGAGCAGTTCTTC. Protein sequence: CASSVSGWVRNEQFF.

This rearrangement joins TRBV2 to TRBJ2-7; perhaps TRBD2 as D (7 bases). The CDR3 is 15 residues long. Germline assignment: CDR1 SNHLY and CDR2 FYNNEI. The V and J ends lost 8 bases and 2 bases respectively, with 19 bases between them. The CDR3 reads CASSYEGGRTYEQYF. The CDR3 coding sequence is TGTGCCAGCTCCTACGAGGGGGGGCGGACCTACGAGCAGTACTTC.